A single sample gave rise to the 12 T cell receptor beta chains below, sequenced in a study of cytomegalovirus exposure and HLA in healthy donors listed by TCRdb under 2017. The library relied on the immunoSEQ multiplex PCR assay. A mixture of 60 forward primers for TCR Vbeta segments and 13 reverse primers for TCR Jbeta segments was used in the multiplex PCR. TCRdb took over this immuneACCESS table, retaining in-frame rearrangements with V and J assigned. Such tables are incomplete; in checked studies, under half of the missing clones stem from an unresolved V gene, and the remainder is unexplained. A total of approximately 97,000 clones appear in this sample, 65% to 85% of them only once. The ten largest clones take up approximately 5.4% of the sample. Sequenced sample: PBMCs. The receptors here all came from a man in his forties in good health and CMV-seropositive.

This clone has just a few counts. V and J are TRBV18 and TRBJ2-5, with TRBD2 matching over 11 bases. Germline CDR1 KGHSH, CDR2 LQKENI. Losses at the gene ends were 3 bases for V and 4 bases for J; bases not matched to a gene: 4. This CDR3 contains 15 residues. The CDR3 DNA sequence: TGTGCCAGCTCACCGGGGACTAGCGGCGGAGAGACCCAGTACTTC. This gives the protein CASSPGTSGGETQYF.

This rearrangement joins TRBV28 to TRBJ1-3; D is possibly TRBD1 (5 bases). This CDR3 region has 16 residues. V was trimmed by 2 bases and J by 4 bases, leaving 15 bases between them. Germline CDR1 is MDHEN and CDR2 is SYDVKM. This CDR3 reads CASSLLGTGVGNTIYF. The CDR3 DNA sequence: TGTGCCAGCAGTTTACTGGGGACGGGGGTCGGAAACACCATATATTTT. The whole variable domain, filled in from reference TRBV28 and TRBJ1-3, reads DVKVTQSSRYLVKRTGEKVFLECVQDMDHENMFWYRQDPGLGLRLIYFSYDVKMKEKGDIPEGYSVSREKKERFSLILESASTNQTSMYLCASSLLGTGVGNTIYFGEGSWLTVV.

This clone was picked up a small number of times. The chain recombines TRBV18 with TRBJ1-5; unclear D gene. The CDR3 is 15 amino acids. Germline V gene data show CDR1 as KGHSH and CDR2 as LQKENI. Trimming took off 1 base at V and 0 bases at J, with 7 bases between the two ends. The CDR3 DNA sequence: TGTGCCAGCTCACCACAAAGAGATAGCAATCAGCCCCAGCATTTT. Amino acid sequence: CASSPQRDSNQPQHF.

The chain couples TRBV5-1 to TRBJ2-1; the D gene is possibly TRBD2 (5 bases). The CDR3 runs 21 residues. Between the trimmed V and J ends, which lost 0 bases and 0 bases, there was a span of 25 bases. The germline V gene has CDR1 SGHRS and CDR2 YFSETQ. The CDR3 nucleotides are TGCGCCAGCAGCTTGGATGGCCTCCAACGGAGGTGGGTCTACTCCTACAATGAGCAGTTCTTC. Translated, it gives CASSLDGLQRRWVYSYNEQFF.

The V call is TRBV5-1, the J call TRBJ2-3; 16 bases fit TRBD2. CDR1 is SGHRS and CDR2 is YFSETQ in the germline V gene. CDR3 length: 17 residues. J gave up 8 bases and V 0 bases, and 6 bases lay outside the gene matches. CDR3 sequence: CASSLAGTSGRAGTQYF. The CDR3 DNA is TGCGCCAGCAGCTTGGCCGGGACTAGCGGGAGGGCCGGTACGCAGTATTTT.

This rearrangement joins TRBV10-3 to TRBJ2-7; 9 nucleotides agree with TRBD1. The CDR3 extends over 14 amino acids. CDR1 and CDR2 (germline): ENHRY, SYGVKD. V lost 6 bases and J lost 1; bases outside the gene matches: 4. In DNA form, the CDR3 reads TGTGCCATCAGGGAGACAGGGGGATCCTACGAGCAGTACTTC. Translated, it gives CAIRETGGSYEQYF.

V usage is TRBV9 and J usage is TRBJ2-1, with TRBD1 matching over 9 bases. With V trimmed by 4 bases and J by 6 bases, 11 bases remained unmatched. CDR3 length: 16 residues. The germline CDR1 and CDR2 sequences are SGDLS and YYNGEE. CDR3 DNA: TGTGCCAGCAGCCCTCTCGGGGGGACAGGGTCCAATGAGCAGTTCTTC. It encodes CASSPLGGTGSNEQFF.

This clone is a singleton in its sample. CDR3 loop: CASSPGRTATNEKLFF. The CDR3 DNA sequence: TGCGCCAGCAGCCCGGGCCGGACAGCAACTAATGAAAAACTGTTTTTT. The V and J genes are TRBV5-1 and TRBJ1-4; TRBD1 might be the D (6 bases). Germline V gene data show CDR1 as SGHRS and CDR2 as YFSETQ. This CDR3 is 16 amino acids long. Trimming removed 4 bases at V and 0 bases at J, with 13 bases between.

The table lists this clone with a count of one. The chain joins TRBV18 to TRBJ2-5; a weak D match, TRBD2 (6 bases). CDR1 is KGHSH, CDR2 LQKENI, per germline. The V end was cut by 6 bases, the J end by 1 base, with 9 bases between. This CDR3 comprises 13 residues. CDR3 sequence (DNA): TGTGCCAGCTCGGGACTTCGCCAAGAGACCCAGTACTTC. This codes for CASSGLRQETQYF.

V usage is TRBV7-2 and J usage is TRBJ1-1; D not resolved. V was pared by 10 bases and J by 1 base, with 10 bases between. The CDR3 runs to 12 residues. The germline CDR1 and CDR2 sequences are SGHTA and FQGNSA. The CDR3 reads CAKGRPNTEAFF. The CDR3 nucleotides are TGTGCCAAAGGGAGACCGAACACTGAAGCTTTCTTT.

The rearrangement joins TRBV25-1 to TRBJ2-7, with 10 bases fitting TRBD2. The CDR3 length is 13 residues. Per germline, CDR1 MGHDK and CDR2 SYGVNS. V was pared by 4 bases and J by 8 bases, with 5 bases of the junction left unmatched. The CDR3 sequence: CASSASGSLKQYF. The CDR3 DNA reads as TGTGCCAGCAGTGCTAGCGGGAGTTTAAAGCAGTACTTC.

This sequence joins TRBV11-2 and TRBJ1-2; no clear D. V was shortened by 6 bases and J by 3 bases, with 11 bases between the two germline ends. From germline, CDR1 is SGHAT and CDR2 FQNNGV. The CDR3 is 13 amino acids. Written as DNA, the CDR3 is TGTGCCAGCAGTCCCGAGATGGACTATGGCTACACCTTC. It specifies CASSPEMDYGYTF.